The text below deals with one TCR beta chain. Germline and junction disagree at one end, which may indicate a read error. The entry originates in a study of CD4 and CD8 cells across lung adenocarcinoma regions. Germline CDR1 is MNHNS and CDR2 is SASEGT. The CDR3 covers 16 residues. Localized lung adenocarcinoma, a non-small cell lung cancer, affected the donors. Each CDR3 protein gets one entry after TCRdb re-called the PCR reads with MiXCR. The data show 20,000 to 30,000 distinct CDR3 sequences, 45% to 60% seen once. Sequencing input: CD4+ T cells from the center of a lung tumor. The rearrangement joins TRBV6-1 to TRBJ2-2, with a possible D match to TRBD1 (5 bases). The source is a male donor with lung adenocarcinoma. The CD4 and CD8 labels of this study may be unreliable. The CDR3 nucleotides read TGTGCCAGCAGTGGACTTGGGGCAGTGAACACCGGTGCGCTGTATTTT. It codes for CASSGLGAVNTGALYF.